These 20 T cell receptor beta chains came from one sample sequenced in a study of chemoradiotherapy in HPV16-positive cancers. TCRdb's copy holds only in-frame clones and misses some; the assay was immunoSEQ multiplex PCR. The sample lists more than 15,000 clones, more than 75% occurring once. Sample collection occurred from a patient who underwent chemoradiotherapy. The receptor source for this set is a human donor with HPV-associated anogenital cancer.

The chain links TRBV10-3 to TRBJ1-5; 12 bases are a match to TRBD1. The CDR3 is 20 residues long. J lost 2 bases, V lost 3 bases, and 14 bases had no gene match. Germline assignment: CDR1 ENHRY and CDR2 SYGVKD. Here the CDR3 reads CAISDFLMGTGGLGNQPQHF. CDR3 DNA: TGTGCCATCAGTGACTTCCTAATGGGGACAGGGGGCTTGGGCAATCAGCCCCAGCATTTT.

The rearrangement links TRBV5-1 to TRBJ1-2; D might be TRBD1 (5 bases). The ends were cut back, 3 bases at V and 4 bases at J, with 13 bases in the middle. In germline, CDR1 is SGHRS, CDR2 YFSETQ. CDR3 length: 14 residues. The CDR3: CASSYSDSPYGYTF. The CDR3 DNA reads TGCGCCAGCAGCTACTCTGACAGCCCCTATGGCTACACCTTC.

In this sample, this clone turned up a few times. The chain combines TRBV6-5 with TRBJ2-1, with D perhaps TRBD1 or TRBD2 (5 bases each). This CDR3 comprises 16 residues. Trimming removed 0 bases at V and 8 bases at J, with 17 bases between. Germline V gene data show CDR1 as MNHEY and CDR2 as SVGAGI. The CDR3 DNA reads as TGTGCCAGCAGTTACTCAAGGACTCGCCGGGGCGATGAGCAGTTCTTC. Translated: CASSYSRTRRGDEQFF.

This clone was detected only once. The chain recombines TRBV9 with TRBJ2-5, with D perhaps being TRBD1 or TRBD2 (5 bases each). CDR3 length: 15 residues. Trimming took off 4 bases at V and 5 bases at J, with 18 bases between the two ends. CDR1 SGDLS and CDR2 YYNGEE come from the germline V gene. In nucleotides, the CDR3 is TGTGCCAGCAGCTTCAGAGAGGGGTTGGGGGAGACCCAGTACTTC. Translated: CASSFREGLGETQYF.

V usage is TRBV11-2 and J usage is TRBJ1-1; 7 bases map to TRBD1. The CDR3 runs to 13 residues. Germline loops: CDR1 SGHAT, CDR2 FQNNGV. V shed 2 bases and J 5 bases; nucleotides not matched to a gene: 2. The CDR3 loop is CASSLLTGTEAFF. The CDR3 DNA sequence: TGTGCCAGCAGCTTATTGACAGGGACTGAAGCTTTCTTT.

This clone was observed a handful of times. The chain is built from TRBV2 and TRBJ1-5, with no clear D. Trimming took 7 bases from V and 4 from J, leaving 11 bases between them. CDR3 length: 13 amino acids. Germline V CDR1 and CDR2: SNHLY, FYNNEI. In DNA, the CDR3 is TGTGCCAGCACCAGGACGGAGAATCAGCCCCAGCATTTT. Encoded protein: CASTRTENQPQHF.

This sequence joins TRBV28 and TRBJ2-1; D not certain. The CDR3 spans 13 residues. Germline V CDR1 and CDR2: MDHEN, SYDVKM. V was clipped by 2 bases and J by 8 bases, with 10 bases between them. CDR3 sequence reads: CASSLGVTDEQFF. CDR3 DNA: TGTGCCAGCAGTTTAGGAGTCACGGATGAGCAGTTCTTC. Full variable domain (rest looked up from reference TRBV28 and TRBJ2-1): DVKVTQSSRYLVKRTGEKVFLECVQDMDHENMFWYRQDPGLGLRLIYFSYDVKMKEKGDIPEGYSVSREKKERFSLILESASTNQTSMYLCASSLGVTDEQFFGPGTRLTVL.

The CDR3 loop reads CASSLTPLVGRAYGYTF. CDR3 bases: TGTGCCAGCAGTTTAACCCCCCTCGTAGGTAGGGCCTATGGCTACACCTTC. The chain has TRBV28 and TRBJ1-2, with unresolved D. Germline loops: CDR1 MDHEN, CDR2 SYDVKM. This CDR3 comprises 17 residues. The ends were cut back, 2 bases at V and 4 bases at J, with 20 bases in the middle.

Only one count was recorded for this clone. The chain links TRBV7-2 to TRBJ1-2; D might be TRBD1 (6 bases). Per the germline V gene, CDR1 is SGHTA and CDR2 is FQGNSA. V was shortened by 3 bases and J by 5 bases, with 13 bases between the two germline ends. The CDR3 has 14 amino acids. The CDR3 DNA sequence: TGTGCCAGCAGCTTCGCAGGGGCGGTTTATGGCTACACCTTC. This codes for CASSFAGAVYGYTF.

The chain has TRBV14 and TRBJ2-2; 14 positions agree with TRBD2. Trimming took 4 bases from V and 9 from J; bases not matched to a gene: 13. The CDR3 has 18 amino acids. Germline V gives CDR1 SGHDN, CDR2 FVKESK. The CDR3 DNA reads as TGTGCCAGCAGCCTCCTCCTGCCGGGACTAGCGGGGGCCCGGGAGCTGTTTTTT. It encodes CASSLLLPGLAGARELFF.

This clone showed up just a few times. The V and J genes are TRBV7-9 and TRBJ1-4, with D possibly matching TRBD1 (5 bases). V shed 1 base and J shed 7 bases, with 16 bases lying between them. CDR1 and CDR2 from the germline V gene are SEHNR and FQNEAQ (reference sequence). This CDR3 has 16 amino acids. CDR3 nucleotides: TGTGCCAGCAGCTTAGGACTAGGGGCGCGCGGTGAAAAACTGTTTTTT. Protein sequence: CASSLGLGARGEKLFF.

This clone was counted a single time. The V and J genes are TRBV29-1 and TRBJ1-1; D is uncertain. Germline-derived CDR1 and CDR2 are SQVTM and ANQGSEA. Trimming took off 8 bases at V and 6 bases at J, with 10 bases between the two ends. This CDR3 spans 10 amino acids. CDR3 region: CSRANPEAFF. The CDR3 DNA follows: TGCAGCCGGGCCAACCCTGAAGCTTTCTTT.

In regard to this clone: This sample includes further DNA sequences coding for the same CDR3. The chain employs TRBV7-8 and TRBJ1-1, with D possibly being TRBD1 (6 bases). Germline V gene sequence: CDR1 SGHVS, CDR2 FQNEAQ. The CDR3 length is 12 residues. V was clipped by 2 bases and J by 10 bases, with 11 bases between them. CDR3 region: CASSLSRGGAFF. The CDR3 coding sequence is TGTGCCAGCAGCTTATCCAGGGGTGGAGCTTTCTTT.

This clone was seen a handful of times. This sequence joins TRBV28 and TRBJ2-2; 9 nucleotides align to TRBD1. The V gene's germline CDR1 is MDHEN and CDR2 SYDVKM. The CDR3 contains 15 residues. Germline trimming cut 6 bases from V and 0 bases from J; bases unmatched to any gene: 2. The CDR3 protein is CASRRQGANTGELFF. As DNA, the CDR3 is TGTGCCAGCAGAAGACAGGGGGCGAACACCGGGGAGCTGTTTTTT. The variable domain in full, completed from reference TRBV28 and TRBJ2-2, reads DVKVTQSSRYLVKRTGEKVFLECVQDMDHENMFWYRQDPGLGLRLIYFSYDVKMKEKGDIPEGYSVSREKKERFSLILESASTNQTSMYLCASRRQGANTGELFFGEGSRLTVL.

The rearrangement joins TRBV13 to TRBJ2-7; TRBD1 or TRBD2 may be the D gene (5 bases each). Germline V gives CDR1 PRHDT, CDR2 FYEKMQ (reference sequence). CDR3 length: 14 amino acids. With 5 bases removed from V and 2 bases from J, the gap between germline ends came to 13 bases. CDR3 region: CASSLRDGTYEQYF. As DNA, the CDR3 is TGTGCCAGCAGCCTCCGGGACGGAACCTACGAGCAGTACTTC.

The rearrangement uses TRBV23-1 and TRBJ1-5; maybe TRBD1 (6 bases). Being an ORF, TRBV23-1 has a function that is uncertain. V was shortened by 0 bases and J by 0 bases, with 21 bases between the two germline ends. CDR3 size: 20 residues. The CDR3: CASSQSGKQGNEASNQPQHF. The CDR3 DNA reads TGCGCCAGCAGTCAATCGGGGAAACAGGGAAACGAGGCTAGCAATCAGCCCCAGCATTTT.

The chain recombines TRBV2 with TRBJ2-3, with 11 nucleotides matching TRBD2. The V and J ends lost 8 bases and 2 bases, in that order; junction bases with no gene match: 9. CDR1 SNHLY and CDR2 FYNNEI come from the germline V gene. The CDR3 spans 16 residues. The CDR3 nucleotides are TGTGCCAGCGATAGCGGGGGGGAATTCTCCACAGATACGCAGTATTTT. It codes for CASDSGGEFSTDTQYF.

This rearrangement joins TRBV7-3 to TRBJ2-7; 11 positions match TRBD1. Germline values: CDR1 SGHTA, CDR2 FQGTGA. The CDR3 extends over 14 amino acids. V was pared by 5 bases and J by 7 bases, with 7 bases of the junction left unmatched. CDR3 bases: TGTGCCAGCAGCGCAACCGGGACAGGGGGGGAGCAGTACTTC. It codes for CASSATGTGGEQYF.

The chain is built from TRBV28 and TRBJ1-1, with a possible D match to TRBD1 (5 bases). This CDR3 has 15 residues. With 1 base removed from V and 4 bases from J, the gap between germline ends came to 13 bases. Germline V gives CDR1 MDHEN, CDR2 SYDVKM. The CDR3 protein is CASSLSDQGGTEAFF. The CDR3 region has the DNA TGTGCCAGCAGTTTATCCGATCAGGGAGGCACTGAAGCTTTCTTT.

The chain links TRBV4-3 to TRBJ2-1; possibly TRBD2 for D (5 bases). Deletions cut 0 bases from V and 0 bases from J, with 6 bases between. This CDR3 region has 15 residues. Germline loops: CDR1 LGHNA, CDR2 YSLEER. The CDR3 here is CASSQDRDSYNEQFF. The CDR3 DNA reads as TGCGCCAGCAGCCAAGACCGGGACTCCTACAATGAGCAGTTCTTC.